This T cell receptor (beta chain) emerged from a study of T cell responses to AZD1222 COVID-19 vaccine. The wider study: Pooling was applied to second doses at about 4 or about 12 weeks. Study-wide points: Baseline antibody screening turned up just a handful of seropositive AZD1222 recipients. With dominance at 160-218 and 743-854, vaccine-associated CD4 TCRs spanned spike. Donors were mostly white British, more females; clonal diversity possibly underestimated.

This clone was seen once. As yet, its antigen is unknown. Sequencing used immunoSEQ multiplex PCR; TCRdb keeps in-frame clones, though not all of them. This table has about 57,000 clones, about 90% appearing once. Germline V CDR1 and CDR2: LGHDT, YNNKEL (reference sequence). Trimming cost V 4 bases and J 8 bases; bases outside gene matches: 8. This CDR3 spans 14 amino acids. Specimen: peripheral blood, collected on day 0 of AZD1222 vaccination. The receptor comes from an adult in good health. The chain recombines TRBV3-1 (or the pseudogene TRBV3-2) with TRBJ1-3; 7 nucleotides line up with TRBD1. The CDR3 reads CASSLWDSRDTIYF. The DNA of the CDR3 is TGTGCCAGCAGCCTTTGGGACAGCAGGGACACCATATATTTT.